A single sample gave rise to the 10 T cell receptor beta chains below, sequenced in a study of OX40 agonist ivuxolimab in advanced cancers. The receptor library was made with the immunoSEQ multiplex PCR assay. TCRdb obtained this table from immuneACCESS and retained in-frame rearrangements with V and J assigned. These tables miss some clones; where compared with another copy, unresolved V genes account for less than half of the shortfall, and the remainder is unexplained. The sample profile shows about 79,000 clones; 92% of them were found once. Approximately 0.5% of the sample comes from the top ten. The source material was CD4+ or CD8+ T cells sorted from blood, sampled in a trial of the OX40 agonist ivuxolimab. The receptor set was obtained from an adult with an advanced solid tumor such as melanoma, head and neck, liver or kidney cancer.

The V and J genes are TRBV11-3 and TRBJ2-2; 8 bases match TRBD1. CDR3 length: 15 residues. The V gene's germline CDR1 is SGHNT and CDR2 YENEEA. The V gene end was trimmed by 5 bases and the J gene end by 9 bases; junction bases not matched to a gene: 11. CDR3 sequence: CASSVSGQGARELFF. The CDR3, as DNA: TGTGCCAGCAGCGTAAGCGGGCAGGGGGCTAGGGAGCTGTTTTTT.

This chain's CDR3 is CASSGTALSPLHF. DNA of the CDR3: TGTGCCAGCAGCGGGACAGCCCTTTCACCCCTCCACTTT. This chain links TRBV6-1 with TRBJ1-6; TRBD1 matches at 7 bases. The germline V gene has CDR1 MNHNS and CDR2 SASEGT. The CDR3 consists of 13 residues. J lost 9 bases, V lost 6 bases, and 5 bases had no gene match.

The V gene is TRBV13, the J gene TRBJ1-2; the match to TRBD1 covers 7 bases. CDR1 PRHDT and CDR2 FYEKMQ come from the germline V gene (reference sequence). V lost 5 bases to trimming and J lost 3 bases; unmatched junction nucleotides: 6. The length of the CDR3 is 14 residues. The CDR3 DNA reads as TGTGCCAGCAGCCACACAGGGGATCACTATGGCTACACCTTC. It codes for CASSHTGDHYGYTF.

V usage is TRBV30 and J usage is TRBJ2-3; D remains unclear. The germline CDR1 and CDR2 sequences are GTSNPN and SVGIG (reference sequence). CDR3 length: 13 amino acids. V lost 0 bases to trimming and J lost 0 bases, with 4 bases between them. The CDR3 region is CAWSVPSTDTQYF. CDR3 in DNA: TGTGCCTGGAGTGTACCTAGCACAGATACGCAGTATTTT.

The chain combines TRBV19 with TRBJ2-1; 8 positions agree with TRBD1. CDR1 is LNHDA and CDR2 is SQIVND in the germline V gene (reference sequence). The CDR3 loop spans 16 amino acids. J was trimmed by 0 bases and V by 2 bases; bases with no gene match: 3. The DNA for the CDR3 is TGTGCCAGTAGTATACTGACAGGGGACTCCTACAATGAGCAGTTCTTC. Translation: CASSILTGDSYNEQFF.

The chain carries TRBV6-1 and TRBJ1-2; 11 nucleotides match TRBD1. Germline lookup yields CDR1 MNHNS and CDR2 SASEGT. The CDR3 runs 18 residues. The trim removed 3 bases at V and 4 bases at J, leaving 13 bases unmatched. The CDR3 loop is CASSDPRDRGIGIYGYTF. The CDR3 DNA reads TGTGCCAGCAGTGACCCCCGGGACAGGGGGATCGGTATCTATGGCTACACCTTC.

The CDR3 sequence: CASSPGQGHPAETQYF. The CDR3 nucleotides are TGTGCCAGCAGTCCAGGCCAAGGACACCCGGCAGAGACCCAGTACTTC. The J gene is TRBJ2-5, the V gene TRBV6-4; TRBD1 is a possible D gene (5 bases). V gave up 5 bases and J gave up 4 bases, with 20 bases separating them. Germline values: CDR1 MRHNA, CDR2 SNTAGT. The CDR3 runs to 16 residues.

V is TRBV5-4 and J is TRBJ2-3, with TRBD2 matching over 12 bases. V was clipped by 9 bases and J by 6 bases; unmatched bases: 5. This CDR3 has 13 residues. Germline CDR1 is SGHNT and CDR2 is YYREEE (reference sequence). The CDR3 nucleotides are TGTGCCACTGGGACTAGCGGGCGGGATACGCAGTATTTT. It encodes CATGTSGRDTQYF.

The V and J genes are TRBV19 and TRBJ1-4; D unclear. The length of the CDR3 is 13 residues. Trimming removed 8 bases from V and 1 base from J, with 8 bases in between. Germline V gene data show CDR1 as LNHDA and CDR2 as SQIVND (reference sequence). The CDR3 DNA reads TGTGCCAGTGGTTTTGGAACTAATGAAAAACTGTTTTTT. Translating gives CASGFGTNEKLFF. The full variable domain, in which reference TRBV19 and TRBJ1-4 provide the parts outside the CDR3, is DGGITQSPKYLFRKEGQNVTLSCEQNLNHDAMYWYRQDPGQGLRLIYYSQIVNDFQKGDIAEGYSVSREKKESFPLTVTSAQKNPTAFYLCASGFGTNEKLFFGSGTQLSVL.

The V gene is TRBV4-3, the J gene TRBJ2-1, with D tentatively TRBD1 (6 bases). This CDR3 region has 20 residues. V was trimmed by 0 bases and J by 0 bases, leaving 21 bases between them. The germline V gene has CDR1 LGHNA and CDR2 YSLEER. Here the CDR3 reads CASSQDPVPQGPPSYNEQFF. DNA for the CDR3: TGCGCCAGCAGCCAAGATCCGGTCCCCCAGGGGCCCCCCTCCTACAATGAGCAGTTCTTC.